One and the same sample provided the 32 T cell receptor beta chains below, sequenced in a study of T cell changes during pregnancy in multiple sclerosis. The repertoire was sequenced with immunoSEQ multiplex PCR; TCRdb's copy has only in-frame clones and lacks some. The data hold about 38,000 clones, with about 88% observed a single time. The sample here was CD8+ T cells from peripheral blood mononuclear cells, taken in the third trimester of pregnancy. The origin of the receptors is a female donor with multiple sclerosis, enrolled in a pregnancy study.

This clone was observed once. The chain couples TRBV28 to TRBJ1-4, with no clear D. The CDR3 runs to 14 residues. Germline CDR1 MDHEN, CDR2 SYDVKM. The ends were cut back, 3 bases at V and 7 bases at J, with 12 bases in the middle. The CDR3 loop is CASSFGFSSEKLFF. As DNA, the CDR3 is TGTGCCAGCAGTTTTGGGTTTTCTAGTGAAAAACTGTTTTTT.

The chain recombines TRBV27 with TRBJ2-5, with 8 bases aligning to TRBD2. V lost 0 bases and J lost 3; bases outside the gene matches: 3. The CDR3 extends over 15 amino acids. Germline CDR1 and CDR2: MNHEY and SMNVEV (reference sequence). In nucleotides, the CDR3 is TGTGCCAGCAGTTTATCTGAAGCGGGGGAAGAGACCCAGTACTTC. Its translation is CASSLSEAGEETQYF.

The chain uses TRBV7-9 and TRBJ1-1, with no clear D. V was trimmed by 3 bases and J by 7 bases, leaving 21 bases between them. Germline loops: CDR1 SEHNR, CDR2 FQNEAQ (reference sequence). This CDR3 has 16 residues. CDR3 nucleotide sequence: TGTGCCAGCAGCTTCCTCCGTGGGAGAGACGTGAATGAAGCTTTCTTT. Translating it yields CASSFLRGRDVNEAFF.

The chain's CDR3 is CASSQGPVTEAFF. The CDR3 DNA sequence: TGCGCCAGCAGCCAAGGGCCAGTCACTGAAGCTTTCTTT. This sequence joins TRBV4-1 and TRBJ1-1; no firm D call. The germline V gene encodes CDR1 MGHRA and CDR2 YSYEKL. The CDR3 covers 13 residues. V lost 1 base, J lost 4 bases, and 7 bases lay in between.

V gene TRBV5-4 combines with J gene TRBJ2-7; possibly TRBD1 for D (5 bases). Trimming took 0 bases from V and 4 from J, leaving 5 bases between them. The CDR3 contains 12 residues. CDR1 and CDR2 (germline): SGHNT, YYREEE (reference sequence). The chain's CDR3 is CASSLEGYEQYF. The CDR3 DNA follows: TGTGCCAGCAGCTTGGAGGGGTACGAGCAGTACTTC.

This clone was detected only a few times. The chain uses TRBV27 and TRBJ1-1; D possibly corresponds to TRBD1 (6 bases). From germline, CDR1 is MNHEY and CDR2 SMNVEV (reference sequence). The CDR3 spans 13 residues. Between the trimmed V and J ends, which lost 3 bases and 11 bases, there was a span of 16 bases. The CDR3 DNA reads TGTGCCAGCAGTTTGATGACAGGAGCAATCGCTTTCTTT. Protein: CASSLMTGAIAFF.

CDR3 sequence reads: CASSLGGAMRETQYF. In DNA form, the CDR3 reads TGCGCCAGCAGCTTGGGGGGAGCAATGAGAGAGACCCAGTACTTC. The chain employs TRBV5-1 and TRBJ2-5; weak D call: TRBD2 (5 bases). This CDR3 has 15 residues. V was cut by 0 bases and J by 4 bases, with 13 bases left in between. Germline lookup yields CDR1 SGHRS and CDR2 YFSETQ.

The V call is TRBV18, the J call TRBJ2-7; D gene unclear. This CDR3 is built from 12 residues. Trimming stripped 3 bases from V and 5 bases from J, with 8 bases between. Germline V gene data show CDR1 as KGHSH and CDR2 as LQKENI. CDR3 bases: TGTGCCAGCTCACCGGCCCCTGACGAGCAGTACTTC. Translation: CASSPAPDEQYF.

This chain connects TRBV5-1 to TRBJ2-7; TRBD1 matches at 7 bases. CDR1 SGHRS and CDR2 YFSETQ come from the germline V gene. CDR3 size: 13 residues. The ends lost 5 bases at V and 2 bases at J; junction bases unmatched: 4. CDR3 residues: CASRGDSTYEQYF. CDR3 nucleotide sequence: TGCGCCAGCAGGGGGGACAGCACCTACGAGCAGTACTTC.

The chain is built from TRBV5-6 and TRBJ2-1; no clear D. V was pared by 0 bases and J by 3 bases, with 4 bases between. The CDR3 contains 13 residues. Per the germline V gene, CDR1 is SGHDT and CDR2 is YYEEEE. The CDR3 loop reads CASSLASYNEQFF. The CDR3, as DNA: TGTGCCAGCAGCTTGGCCAGCTACAATGAGCAGTTCTTC. Complete variable domain (other parts from reference TRBV5-6 and TRBJ2-1): DAGVTQSPTHLIKTRGQQVTLRCSPKSGHDTVSWYQQALGQGPQFIFQYYEEEERQRGNFPDRFSGHQFPNYSSELNVNALLLGDSALYLCASSLASYNEQFFGPGTRLTVL.

The rearrangement links TRBV18 to TRBJ2-2; 9 nucleotides align to TRBD1. This CDR3 is built from 17 residues. The germline V gene encodes CDR1 KGHSH and CDR2 LQKENI. V shed 0 bases and J 6 bases; nucleotides not matched to a gene: 8. Here the CDR3 reads CASSPPGDRAHPGELFF. In nucleotides, the CDR3 is TGTGCCAGCTCACCACCTGGGGACAGGGCTCATCCCGGGGAGCTGTTTTTT.

The chain uses TRBV19 and TRBJ1-2; D remains ambiguous. Germline V gene lookup returns CDR1 LNHDA and CDR2 SQIVND (reference sequence). V shed 7 bases and J shed 1 base, with 22 bases lying between them. The CDR3 consists of 17 residues. The CDR3: CASTQPYVGVVNYGYTF. CDR3 sequence (DNA): TGTGCCAGTACACAGCCCTATGTAGGCGTCGTTAACTATGGCTACACCTTC.

The chain joins TRBV5-1 to TRBJ1-1; the D gene is possibly TRBD1 (5 bases). The CDR3 length is 14 residues. Germline V CDR1 and CDR2: SGHRS, YFSETQ. V dropped 0 bases and J dropped 4 bases, with 10 bases sitting between them. CDR3 in DNA: TGCGCCAGCAGCTTGGTTTCGGGGGTCACTGAAGCTTTCTTT. Amino acid sequence: CASSLVSGVTEAFF.

The chain uses TRBV5-6 and TRBJ1-5; 9 nucleotides align to TRBD1. The CDR3 has 17 residues. Looked up from germline, CDR1 is SGHDT and CDR2 is YYEEEE. V shed 6 bases, J shed 7 bases, and the junction held 17 bases outside the gene matches. The DNA of the CDR3 is TGTGCCAGCAACCCCAGGACAGGGGTGATTTCGGGGCAGCCCCAGCATTTT. Translating gives CASNPRTGVISGQPQHF.

V and J are TRBV19 and TRBJ1-5; D is uncertain. Germline CDR1 reads LNHDA; CDR2 reads SQIVND (reference sequence). This CDR3 region has 15 residues. Trimming shortened V by 2 bases and J by 1 base, and 9 bases separated the two germline ends. CDR3 in amino acids: CASSIWWQSNQPQHF. In nucleotides, the CDR3 is TGTGCCAGTAGTATATGGTGGCAGAGCAATCAGCCCCAGCATTTT.

The V gene is TRBV7-6, the J gene TRBJ1-1, with D unclear. CDR1 SGHVS and CDR2 FNYEAQ come from the germline V gene. The CDR3 is 16 amino acids. The V gene lost 5 bases and the J gene lost 1 base, with 17 bases spanning the gap. The CDR3 here is CASSPPTQRENTEAFF. The CDR3 nucleotides are TGTGCCAGCAGCCCCCCTACCCAACGGGAGAACACTGAAGCTTTCTTT.

The chain is built from TRBV6-1 and TRBJ1-5; D call uncertain. Germline V gene data show CDR1 as MNHNS and CDR2 as SASEGT. The V end lost 6 bases, the J end lost 1 base, and 13 bases lay between the germline ends. The CDR3 length is 15 residues. The CDR3, as DNA: TGTGCCAGCAGCCCTCTAACGGGGAGCAATCAGCCCCAGCATTTT. Translated, it gives CASSPLTGSNQPQHF.

The rearrangement links TRBV5-1 to TRBJ2-4, with 7 bases identical to TRBD1. The CDR3 runs to 16 residues. CDR1 and CDR2 (germline): SGHRS, YFSETQ. The junction had 12 bases not matched to a gene; V was cut back by 4 bases and J by 5 bases. Here the CDR3 reads CASSEIDRVKENIQYF. The CDR3, as DNA: TGCGCCAGCAGCGAAATAGACAGGGTTAAGGAAAACATTCAGTACTTC.

V gene TRBV2 combines with J gene TRBJ2-2, with a tentative D call TRBD1 (6 bases). Deletions cut 9 bases from V and 5 bases from J, with 28 bases between. The length of the CDR3 is 18 residues. Germline-derived CDR1 and CDR2 are SNHLY and FYNNEI. In DNA form, the CDR3 reads TGTGCCAGATCCCGGACCCATCCACGGACAGAGGGGACCGGGGAGCTGTTTTTT. Protein: CARSRTHPRTEGTGELFF.

The rearrangement uses TRBV9 and TRBJ2-7; TRBD2 aligns across 10 bases. Germline trimming cut 4 bases from V and 2 bases from J; bases unmatched to any gene: 9. CDR1 and CDR2 (germline): SGDLS, YYNGEE. The CDR3 consists of 16 residues. The DNA for the CDR3 is TGTGCCAGCAGCACGGGAGGACTAGCGGCGGCCTACGAGCAGTACTTC. This codes for CASSTGGLAAAYEQYF.

This chain joins TRBV4-1 and TRBJ2-7; a possible D gene is TRBD2 (5 bases). Per germline, CDR1 MGHRA and CDR2 YSYEKL. V gave up 5 bases and J gave up 3 bases, with 11 bases separating them. The length of the CDR3 is 13 residues. This chain's CDR3 is CASSALAYYEQYF. CDR3 nucleotide sequence: TGCGCCAGCAGCGCTCTAGCTTACTACGAGCAGTACTTC.

The chain couples TRBV4-2 to TRBJ2-1, with a possible D match to TRBD2 (5 bases). Germline V gene lookup returns CDR1 LGHNA and CDR2 YNFKEQ. This CDR3 contains 19 residues. Trimming pared 0 bases from V and 4 bases from J, leaving 22 bases between. The CDR3 region is CASSQDAPQADHQYNEQFF. In DNA form, the CDR3 reads TGTGCCAGCAGCCAAGATGCCCCCCAAGCGGACCACCAGTACAATGAGCAGTTCTTC.

The V and J genes are TRBV29-1 and TRBJ1-1; weak D call: TRBD1 (5 bases). The V end was cut by 4 bases, the J end by 5 bases, with 11 bases between. The CDR3 contains 12 residues. CDR1 SQVTM and CDR2 ANQGSEA come from the germline V gene. The CDR3 protein is CSVAQEGTEAFF. CDR3 nucleotide sequence: TGCAGCGTTGCCCAGGAGGGGACTGAAGCTTTCTTT.

The rearrangement joins TRBV13 to TRBJ1-2; no reliable D call. The ends were cut back, 2 bases at V and 0 bases at J, with 10 bases in the middle. Germline values: CDR1 PRHDT, CDR2 FYEKMQ (reference sequence). The length of the CDR3 is 15 residues. The CDR3 loop reads CASSLSMETNYGYTF. The CDR3 DNA is TGTGCCAGCAGCTTATCGATGGAGACTAACTATGGCTACACCTTC.

The CDR3 spells CAWSVGDRGTYGYTF. The CDR3 region has the DNA TGTGCCTGGAGTGTCGGGGACAGGGGGACTTATGGCTACACCTTC. The chain recombines TRBV30 with TRBJ1-2, with TRBD1 identical over 11 bases. CDR3 length equals 15 residues. The V and J ends lost 0 bases and 5 bases, in that order; junction bases with no gene match: 5. Germline values: CDR1 GTSNPN, CDR2 SVGIG (reference sequence).

Here the CDR3 DNA reads TGTGCCAGCAGCAAAAGGGGGACGGGACCTAGGGGGGAGACCCAGTACTTC. This translates into CASSKRGTGPRGETQYF. The chain uses TRBV21-1 and TRBJ2-5; the table assigns TRBD1, which was not confirmed against the DNA. TRBV21-1 constitutes a pseudogene. This CDR3 contains 17 residues.

The chain employs TRBV27 and TRBJ1-5; no definite D call. This CDR3 comprises 15 residues. With 1 base removed from V and 7 bases from J, the gap between germline ends came to 14 bases. Germline CDR1 MNHEY, CDR2 SMNVEV (reference sequence). In nucleotides, the CDR3 is TGTGCCAGCAGTTTATTGGCCAACCGAGGGCAGCCCCAGCATTTT. Encoded protein: CASSLLANRGQPQHF.

In this sample, this clone turned up once. The V gene is TRBV11-2, the J gene TRBJ2-7; 7 bases fit TRBD1. V trimming: 1 base; J trimming: 1 base; junction bases outside the gene matches: 4. CDR1 is SGHAT, CDR2 FQNNGV, per germline. This CDR3 comprises 15 residues. The CDR3 sequence: CASSLVGTVSYEQYF. Here the CDR3 DNA reads TGTGCCAGCAGCTTAGTTGGGACAGTATCCTACGAGCAGTACTTC.

The CDR3 bases are TGCGCCAGCAGCCAAGATCTCTCAGGGCCGCACTATGGCTACACCTTC. Residues: CASSQDLSGPHYGYTF. The chain carries TRBV4-3 and TRBJ1-2, with a weak D call TRBD1 (5 bases). V was cut by 0 bases and J by 3 bases, with 14 bases left in between. The germline V gene has CDR1 LGHNA and CDR2 YSLEER. CDR3 length: 16 residues.

The CDR3 protein is CASNANGGFYNEQFF. DNA for the CDR3: TGTGCCAGCAACGCAAACGGGGGGTTTTACAATGAGCAGTTCTTC. The genes are TRBV25-1 and TRBJ2-1, with 7 nucleotides matching TRBD2. Germline trimming cut 7 bases from V and 4 bases from J; bases unmatched to any gene: 10. In germline, CDR1 is MGHDK, CDR2 SYGVNS. CDR3 size: 15 residues.

The rearrangement links TRBV28 to TRBJ1-2, with 7 bases fitting TRBD1. The CDR3 sequence is 16 residues long. Germline trimming cut 6 bases from V and 4 bases from J; bases unmatched to any gene: 14. The V gene's germline CDR1 is MDHEN and CDR2 SYDVKM. The CDR3 loop is CASSPLGQDKAYGYTF. DNA of the CDR3: TGTGCCAGCAGCCCCCTTGGACAGGATAAGGCCTATGGCTACACCTTC.

The chain combines TRBV19 with TRBJ2-1; D uncertain. Per the germline V gene, CDR1 is LNHDA and CDR2 is SQIVND (reference sequence). V was pared by 3 bases and J by 5 bases, with 8 bases between. This CDR3 region has 13 residues. DNA for the CDR3: TGTGCCAGTAGTATTAACCCTAACAATGAGCAGTTCTTC. It encodes CASSINPNNEQFF.